The 21 T cell receptor beta chains presented below share a single source sample, sequenced in a study of T-cell reconstitution after alpha-beta-depleted transplantation in children. Preparation of the TCRbeta library used unique molecular identifiers. TCRdb re-derived calls from the PCR reads in MiXCR, one entry per CDR3 protein. The sample records approximately 350,000 distinct CDR3 sequences, 15% to 20% being singletons. This sample comprised PBMCs, mostly from graft donor cells, obtained 360 days after TCRalphabeta/CD19-depleted stem cell transplant. These receptors all stem from a male patient aged 2 to 9 who had a stem cell transplant for acute lymphoblastic leukemia, so the T cells may come from the graft donor.

This clonotype was counted ten times or more. The chain has TRBV7-2 and TRBJ2-7; no clear D. V lost 2 bases to trimming and J lost 2 bases, with 13 bases between them. Germline V CDR1 and CDR2: SGHTA, FQGNSA. There are 15 residues in the CDR3. The CDR3 DNA follows: TGTGCCAGCAGCTTATTTGGTGAGCTAACCTACGAGCAGTACTTC. Translation: CASSLFGELTYEQYF.

This clonotype was seen more than once but under ten times. This chain connects TRBV28 to TRBJ1-2, with 7 bases aligning to TRBD1. The CDR3 has 13 amino acids. Germline CDR1 MDHEN, CDR2 SYDVKM. After removal of 5 bases from V and 4 bases from J, the junction contained 4 bases not matched to a gene. CDR3 nucleotide sequence: TGTGCCAGCAGTCCCGACAGGGCCTATGGCTACACCTTC. Encoded protein: CASSPDRAYGYTF.

The genes are TRBV7-3 and TRBJ2-1, with D possibly matching TRBD1 (5 bases). CDR3 length: 15 amino acids. Germline CDR1 reads SGHTA; CDR2 reads FQGTGA. V was pared by 5 bases and J by 3 bases, with 14 bases between. The CDR3 loop reads CASSPSLTVYNEQFF. DNA of the CDR3: TGTGCCAGCAGCCCCTCCCTGACAGTCTACAATGAGCAGTTCTTC.

This clonotype was seen only a few times. V and J are TRBV9 and TRBJ2-5, with no clear D. Trimming removed 0 bases from V and 3 bases from J, with 9 bases in between. This CDR3 is built from 14 residues. Looked up from germline, CDR1 is SGDLS and CDR2 is YYNGEE. The CDR3 DNA is TGTGCCAGCAGCGTAGGGGGATGGAAAGAGACCCAGTACTTC. As protein: CASSVGGWKETQYF.

This chain joins TRBV29-1 and TRBJ2-1; D possibly corresponds to TRBD1 (6 bases). V was clipped by 4 bases and J by 0 bases, with 13 bases between them. The CDR3 loop spans 15 amino acids. CDR1 is SQVTM, CDR2 ANQGSEA, per germline. The CDR3 spells CSVASQGRSYNEQFF. As DNA, the CDR3 is TGCAGCGTTGCATCACAGGGCCGCTCCTACAATGAGCAGTTCTTC.

The chain is built from TRBV5-1 and TRBJ2-1, with 13 bases aligning to TRBD2. This CDR3 region has 17 residues. V lost 4 bases, J lost 4 bases, and 8 bases stayed unmatched. CDR1 and CDR2 from the germline V gene are SGHRS and YFSETQ. CDR3 in amino acids: CASSGGTSGTPYNEQFF. CDR3 nucleotides: TGCGCCAGCAGCGGGGGGACTAGCGGGACCCCTTACAATGAGCAGTTCTTC.

This clonotype was seen more than once but under ten times. This sequence joins TRBV20-1 and TRBJ2-1, with TRBD2 identical over 9 bases. The CDR3 is 15 amino acids. The ends lost 6 bases at V and 0 bases at J; junction bases unmatched: 6. CDR1 DFQATT and CDR2 SNEGSKA come from the germline V gene (reference sequence). CDR3 sequence (DNA): TGCAGTGCAATTGGACTAGCGAACTCCTACAATGAGCAGTTCTTC. Amino acid sequence: CSAIGLANSYNEQFF.

V gene TRBV11-2 combines with J gene TRBJ2-7; TRBD2 matches 10 bases. J lost 3 bases, V lost 1 base, and 15 bases had no gene match. The V gene's germline CDR1 is SGHAT and CDR2 FQNNGV. This CDR3 is 19 amino acids long. In DNA form, the CDR3 reads TGTGCCAGCAGCTTAGTGGGTTCGGCGGGACTAGCGAATTTCTACGAGCAGTACTTC. As protein: CASSLVGSAGLANFYEQYF.

This clonotype was recorded a few times. V is TRBV28 and J is TRBJ2-7; possibly TRBD1 for D (8 bases). The CDR3 has 17 residues. The V end was cut by 4 bases, the J end by 2 bases, with 21 bases between. Germline V gives CDR1 MDHEN, CDR2 SYDVKM. The CDR3 protein is CASSSLLGGTGAYEQYF. CDR3 coding DNA: TGTGCCAGCAGTTCCCTACTCGGGGGGACAGGCGCCTACGAGCAGTACTTC.

This clonotype turned up a few times. The chain couples TRBV12-3 or TRBV12-4 to TRBJ2-5, with D possibly TRBD1 on 5 matching bases. The CDR3 runs 13 residues. Trimming took 6 bases from V and 1 from J, leaving 9 bases between them. CDR3 sequence: CASRDGAQETQYF. As DNA, the CDR3 is TGTGCCAGCAGGGATGGGGCCCAAGAGACCCAGTACTTC.

Ten or more counts support this clonotype. V is TRBV9 and J is TRBJ1-1, with a possible D match to TRBD1 (5 bases). Germline loops: CDR1 SGDLS, CDR2 YYNGEE. Trimming cost V 4 bases and J 7 bases, with 14 bases left between them. The CDR3 is made up of 13 amino acids. CDR3 region: CASSRQRGGEAFF. CDR3 nucleotide sequence: TGTGCCAGCAGCCGCCAGAGGGGTGGTGAAGCTTTCTTT. Filled out from reference TRBV9 and TRBJ1-1, the complete variable domain reads DSGVTQTPKHLITATGQRVTLRCSPRSGDLSVYWYQQSLDQGLQFLIQYYNGEERAKGNILERFSAQQFPDLHSELNLSSLELGDSALYFCASSRQRGGEAFFGQGTRLTVV.

The chain employs TRBV27 and TRBJ2-1; TRBD2 is a possible D gene (7 bases). The CDR3 spans 16 residues. V gave up 5 bases and J gave up 7 bases, with 21 bases separating them. Germline CDR1 MNHEY, CDR2 SMNVEV (reference sequence). In DNA form, the CDR3 reads TGTGCCAGCAGTCTTTTTGGGGGGGGCCCCTGGAATGAGCAGTTCTTC. This encodes CASSLFGGGPWNEQFF.

V gene TRBV5-6 combines with J gene TRBJ2-5; 8 bases are a match to TRBD2. V lost 3 bases and J lost 4; bases outside the gene matches: 11. The CDR3 sequence is 16 residues long. The germline gives CDR1 SGHDT, CDR2 YYEEEE. This CDR3 is CASSYGGRAGVETQYF. The DNA for the CDR3 is TGTGCCAGCAGCTACGGGGGGCGAGCGGGAGTAGAGACCCAGTACTTC.

This clonotype was recorded at least ten times. The genes are TRBV12-3 or TRBV12-4 and TRBJ2-7; 8 bases are shared with TRBD2. This CDR3 is 14 amino acids long. V gave up 1 base and J gave up 6 bases; unmatched junction bases: 5. The CDR3 spells CASSLGTSLGEQYF. The CDR3 DNA reads TGTGCCAGCAGTTTAGGGACTAGCCTCGGCGAGCAGTACTTC.

This clonotype was counted only a few times. The chain links TRBV4-3 to TRBJ1-1; TRBD1 matches at 8 bases. This CDR3 spans 16 amino acids. Germline V gene lookup returns CDR1 LGHNA and CDR2 YSLEER. Trimming took 1 base from V and 1 from J; bases not matched to a gene: 5. CDR3 protein: CASSQGTGGANTEAFF. The CDR3 DNA sequence: TGCGCCAGCAGCCAAGGTACAGGGGGAGCGAACACTGAAGCTTTCTTT.

This clonotype was counted only a few times. The rearrangement joins TRBV4-1 to TRBJ2-3; TRBD2 matches at 7 bases. The CDR3 is made up of 17 amino acids. The germline CDR1 and CDR2 sequences are MGHRA and YSYEKL. V gave up 0 bases and J gave up 3 bases; unmatched junction bases: 9. CDR3 loop: CASSQEARGSSTDTQYF. CDR3 DNA: TGCGCCAGCAGCCAAGAGGCCCGCGGGAGTAGTACAGATACGCAGTATTTT.

This clonotype came up a few times. The chain is built from TRBV5-6 and TRBJ1-1; tentatively, D is TRBD1 (5 bases). CDR1 and CDR2 (germline): SGHDT, YYEEEE. V lost 1 base and J lost 7, with 11 bases in between. This CDR3 is 13 amino acids long. This CDR3 reads CASSLKPTGEAFF. CDR3 nucleotides: TGTGCCAGCAGCTTGAAACCAACAGGTGAAGCTTTCTTT.

This clonotype was detected only a few times. V and J are TRBV27 and TRBJ2-5; the D gene is possibly TRBD1 (6 bases). The CDR3 runs to 15 residues. Looked up from germline, CDR1 is MNHEY and CDR2 is SMNVEV (reference sequence). Trimming cost V 2 bases and J 4 bases, with 14 bases left between them. The CDR3 DNA sequence: TGTGCCAGCAGTTTAGACGCAGGGGATAGAGAGACCCAGTACTTC. Translated: CASSLDAGDRETQYF.

A remark on this clonotype: The junction differs from germline at one of its ends, possibly a read error. The chain carries TRBV7-8 and TRBJ2-5; no firm D call. The germline V gene has CDR1 SGHVS and CDR2 FQNEAQ. CDR3 size: 13 residues. The CDR3, as DNA: TGTGCCACCAGCTTAATGGCCCGGGAGACCCAGTACTTC. Translated: CATSLMARETQYF.

The CDR3 nucleotides read TGCAGCGTTGAAGGGGACAGGGGGGGCTATGGCTACACCTTC. Translating gives CSVEGDRGGYGYTF. V gene TRBV29-1 combines with J gene TRBJ1-2, with 11 bases lining up with TRBD1. With 1 base clipped from V and 4 bases from J, the junction kept 2 bases outside the gene matches. CDR1 is SQVTM, CDR2 ANQGSEA, per germline. The CDR3 length is 14 residues.

This clonotype was seen a few times. The chain has TRBV27 and TRBJ2-1, with TRBD2 identical over 14 bases. The CDR3 has 17 residues. The ends lost 3 bases at V and 1 base at J; junction bases unmatched: 2. Germline V gene data show CDR1 as MNHEY and CDR2 as SMNVEV (reference sequence). The CDR3 nucleotides are TGTGCCAGCAGTTTCGGACTAGCGGGAGGATCCTACAATGAGCAGTTCTTC. This codes for CASSFGLAGGSYNEQFF.